The 28 T cell receptor beta chains in this list originate from one sample, sequenced in a study of blood T cell repertoires in COVID-19. Profiling relied on immunoSEQ multiplex PCR, and the TCRdb table lists in-frame clones only, not all of them. The sample comprises 90,000 to 100,000 clones, 80% to 85% of which are singletons, and less than 2% rests with the top ten. The sample consisted of peripheral blood. The receptors derive from a man in his sixties or seventies with active or convalescent COVID-19.

The rearrangement links TRBV28 to TRBJ2-1; 12 bases align to TRBD1. The V segment lost 2 bases and the J segment 8 bases; nucleotides outside the gene matches: 7. The CDR3 is 16 amino acids. Germline V gives CDR1 MDHEN, CDR2 SYDVKM. Here the CDR3 DNA reads TGTGCCAGCAGTTTAGAAGGGACAGGGGGCCTGGATGAGCAGTTCTTC. This translates into CASSLEGTGGLDEQFF.

The chain is built from TRBV6-5 and TRBJ1-2; maybe TRBD1 (5 bases). Germline V gene lookup returns CDR1 MNHEY and CDR2 SVGAGI. CDR3 length: 13 amino acids. With 2 bases removed from V and 8 bases from J, the gap between germline ends came to 12 bases. CDR3 sequence reads: CASSYQAGNGYTF. CDR3 nucleotide sequence: TGTGCCAGCAGTTACCAGGCAGGGAACGGCTACACCTTC.

The chain couples TRBV30 to TRBJ2-7, with 8 bases lining up with TRBD1. With 0 bases clipped from V and 7 bases from J, the junction kept 11 bases outside the gene matches. Germline lookup yields CDR1 GTSNPN and CDR2 SVGIG (reference sequence). The CDR3 contains 15 residues. The CDR3, as DNA: TGTGCCTGGAGTGTACCCCAGGGGGCTTCGAGGGAGCAGTACTTC. Translated: CAWSVPQGASREQYF.

As regards this clone: Likely a read error: the CDR3 ends without its conserved phenylalanine or tryptophan. The DNA is omitted, as the CDR3 cannot be located on it reliably, and the CDR3 follows TCRdb's listing. The rearrangement joins TRBV4-3 to TRBJ1-2; the D call in the table, TRBD1, was not verified against the DNA. Germline V CDR1 and CDR2: LGHNA, YSLEER. The CDR3 contains 17 residues when both ends are counted. This chain's CDR3 is CASSQDGKGAPCAEQGI.

The chain recombines TRBV7-2 with TRBJ1-5, with 9 bases identical to TRBD1. Trimming took 4 bases from V and 4 from J; bases not matched to a gene: 5. Germline CDR1 SGHTA, CDR2 FQGNSA. This CDR3 spans 15 amino acids. CDR3 region: CASSSGGTGNQPQHF. CDR3 sequence (DNA): TGTGCCAGCAGCTCGGGAGGGACAGGGAATCAGCCCCAGCATTTT. Combining the CDR3 with reference TRBV7-2 and TRBJ1-5 gives the whole variable domain GAGVSQSPSNKVTEKGKDVELRCDPISGHTALYWYRQSLGQGLEFLIYFQGNSAPDKSGLPSDRFSAERTGGSVSTLTIQRTQQEDSAVYLCASSSGGTGNQPQHFGDGTRLSIL.

The chain combines TRBV18 with TRBJ1-1; perhaps TRBD1 as D (5 bases). CDR3 length: 16 amino acids. Trimming took 0 bases from V and 1 from J, leaving 12 bases between them. The germline CDR1 and CDR2 sequences are KGHSH and LQKENI. In DNA, the CDR3 is TGTGCCAGCTCACCACCGGGCAGGGTAGAGAACACTGAAGCTTTCTTT. Residues: CASSPPGRVENTEAFF.

In this sample, this clone turned up once. V is TRBV28 and J is TRBJ1-3; 7 nucleotides agree with TRBD1. V shed 5 bases, J shed 2 bases, and the junction held 3 bases outside the gene matches. Germline assignment: CDR1 MDHEN and CDR2 SYDVKM. The CDR3 covers 14 residues. CDR3 sequence reads: CASSNRGPGNTIYF. The CDR3 DNA follows: TGTGCCAGCAGTAACAGGGGACCTGGAAACACCATATATTTT.

The J gene is TRBJ1-2, the V gene TRBV28; no clear D. V shed 3 bases and J shed 9 bases, with 14 bases lying between them. The germline CDR1 and CDR2 sequences are MDHEN and SYDVKM. This CDR3 spans 13 amino acids. The CDR3, as DNA: TGTGCCAGCAGTTTTTCATCCGCAGGAAGCTACACCTTC. Its protein is CASSFSSAGSYTF.

This chain connects TRBV4-3 to TRBJ2-7; 8 bases map to TRBD1. This CDR3 is built from 15 residues. The germline V gene has CDR1 LGHNA and CDR2 YSLEER. J lost 3 bases, V lost 1 base, and 5 bases had no gene match. CDR3 amino acids: CASSQGQGPIYEQYF. The CDR3 DNA follows: TGCGCCAGCAGCCAAGGACAGGGGCCAATCTACGAGCAGTACTTC.

V and J are TRBV6-5 and TRBJ2-4; 8 nucleotides agree with TRBD2. V shed 6 bases and J 8 bases; nucleotides not matched to a gene: 12. The CDR3 is 15 amino acids. In germline, CDR1 is MNHEY, CDR2 SVGAGI. This chain's CDR3 is CASSPGGGQGYIQYF. The CDR3 DNA reads TGTGCCAGCAGCCCCGGGGGGGGGCAGGGATACATTCAGTACTTC.

The V call is TRBV5-1, the J call TRBJ1-3; possibly TRBD1 for D (6 bases). The CDR3 length is 15 residues. The V end was cut by 4 bases, the J end by 8 bases, with 19 bases between. Germline CDR1 SGHRS, CDR2 YFSETQ. CDR3 in amino acids: CASSHGMGALDTIYF. The DNA of the CDR3 is TGCGCCAGCAGCCACGGGATGGGGGCATTAGACACCATATATTTT. The full variable domain, in which reference TRBV5-1 and TRBJ1-3 provide the parts outside the CDR3, is KAGVTQTPRYLIKTRGQQVTLSCSPISGHRSVSWYQQTPGQGLQFLFEYFSETQRNKGNFPGRFSGRQFSNSRSEMNVSTLELGDSALYLCASSHGMGALDTIYFGEGSWLTVV.

The V gene is TRBV2, the J gene TRBJ2-6, with a tentative D call TRBD2 (6 bases). Germline V gives CDR1 SNHLY, CDR2 FYNNEI. Trimming left V 8 bases short and J 4 bases short, with 18 bases between. The CDR3 extends over 16 amino acids. CDR3 in amino acids: CASSRDAGRGANVLTF. Here the CDR3 DNA reads TGTGCCAGCTCCCGGGATGCGGGGAGAGGGGCCAACGTCCTGACTTTC.

V is TRBV9 and J is TRBJ2-5; no clear D gene. CDR1 and CDR2 (germline): SGDLS, YYNGEE. Trimming took 4 bases from V and 2 from J, leaving 9 bases between them. CDR3 length: 13 residues. CDR3 in amino acids: CASSTGSQETQYF. The CDR3 DNA follows: TGTGCCAGCAGCACCGGGTCACAAGAGACCCAGTACTTC.

The V and J genes are TRBV7-3 and TRBJ1-4, with 9 bases that match TRBD1. The CDR3 is made up of 16 amino acids. The J segment lost 0 bases and the V segment lost 7 bases, leaving 6 bases of the junction unmatched. The germline V gene has CDR1 SGHTA and CDR2 FQGTGA. The CDR3 DNA follows: TGTGCCAGCATCCTAACAGGGGGCCCAACTAATGAAAAACTGTTTTTT. Translation: CASILTGGPTNEKLFF.

V gene TRBV4-2 combines with J gene TRBJ2-1; 12 nucleotides align to TRBD2. Germline lookup yields CDR1 LGHNA and CDR2 YNFKEQ. V lost 2 bases to trimming and J lost 6 bases; unmatched junction nucleotides: 5. CDR3 length: 16 amino acids. CDR3 nucleotides: TGTGCCAGCAGCCAATCGGGACTAGCGGGTACCAATGAGCAGTTCTTC. The encoded protein is CASSQSGLAGTNEQFF.

The rearrangement links TRBV5-4 to TRBJ1-1, with 10 bases aligning to TRBD1. V dropped 4 bases and J dropped 4; count of bases not matched to a gene: 10. The CDR3 consists of 16 residues. Germline values: CDR1 SGHNT, CDR2 YYREEE (reference sequence). CDR3 amino acids: CASSERQGAGGTEAFF. CDR3 DNA sequence: TGTGCCAGCAGCGAAAGACAGGGGGCCGGGGGCACTGAAGCTTTCTTT. Filled out from reference TRBV5-4 and TRBJ1-1, the complete variable domain reads ETGVTQSPTHLIKTRGQQVTLRCSSQSGHNTVSWYQQALGQGPQFIFQYYREEENGRGNFPPRFSGLQFPNYSSELNVNALELDDSALYLCASSERQGAGGTEAFFGQGTRLTVV.

This clone was seen a few times. V usage is TRBV11-2 and J usage is TRBJ2-1; 12 bases fit TRBD2. From germline, CDR1 is SGHAT and CDR2 FQNNGV. J was trimmed by 4 bases and V by 6 bases; bases with no gene match: 4. CDR3 length equals 15 residues. CDR3 DNA: TGTGCCAGCAGACTAGCGGGGGGCACGTACAATGAGCAGTTCTTC. It is translated as CASRLAGGTYNEQFF.

This clone was found a few times. The sample holds other DNA sequences that translate to the same CDR3. The chain uses TRBV30 and TRBJ2-5; the D gene is possibly TRBD1 (5 bases). V lost 0 bases to trimming and J lost 8 bases, with 7 bases between them. The CDR3 totals 11 residues. From germline, CDR1 is GTSNPN and CDR2 SVGIG (reference sequence). As DNA, the CDR3 is TGTGCCTGGAGTGTAGGGGAAACCCAGTACTTC. It is translated as CAWSVGETQYF.

The genes are TRBV6-2 or TRBV6-3 and TRBJ1-1; D may be TRBD1 (5 bases). The CDR3 extends over 16 amino acids. Germline loops: CDR1 MNHEY, CDR2 SVGEGT. V lost 2 bases to trimming and J lost 0 bases, with 13 bases between them. CDR3 sequence (DNA): TGTGCCAGCAGTTACCGGGGGAAGAGGATGAACACTGAAGCTTTCTTT. Amino acids: CASSYRGKRMNTEAFF.

The chain has TRBV19 and TRBJ1-5; possible D gene TRBD1, 6 bases. From germline, CDR1 is LNHDA and CDR2 SQIVND (reference sequence). This CDR3 is 16 amino acids long. Trimming took off 1 base at V and 2 bases at J, with 12 bases between the two ends. As DNA, the CDR3 is TGTGCCAGTAGTATAGTAGCGGGGGCTGGCAATCAGCCCCAGCATTTT. This encodes CASSIVAGAGNQPQHF.

This rearrangement joins TRBV7-2 to TRBJ2-3; 11 bases are a match to TRBD1. The CDR3 is made up of 17 amino acids. Per germline, CDR1 SGHTA and CDR2 FQGNSA. V lost 7 bases to trimming and J lost 3 bases; unmatched junction nucleotides: 12. DNA of the CDR3: TGTGCCAGCACCACCACACGGGACAGGGGGAGTACAGATACGCAGTATTTT. Its translation is CASTTTRDRGSTDTQYF.

The chain joins TRBV19 to TRBJ2-3, with unresolved D. The CDR3 contains 16 residues. V lost 3 bases and J 0 bases, leaving 13 bases between the germline ends. CDR1 and CDR2 (germline): LNHDA, SQIVND (reference sequence). The CDR3 coding sequence is TGTGCCAGTAGTATTGGGTGGGCTTCTAGCACAGATACGCAGTATTTT. Its protein is CASSIGWASSTDTQYF. Combining the CDR3 with reference TRBV19 and TRBJ2-3 gives the whole variable domain DGGITQSPKYLFRKEGQNVTLSCEQNLNHDAMYWYRQDPGQGLRLIYYSQIVNDFQKGDIAEGYSVSREKKESFPLTVTSAQKNPTAFYLCASSIGWASSTDTQYFGPGTRLTVL.

This chain links TRBV18 with TRBJ2-7; TRBD1 is a possible D gene (5 bases). This CDR3 comprises 16 residues. V shed 8 bases and J shed 2 bases, with 22 bases lying between them. Germline-derived CDR1 and CDR2 are KGHSH and LQKENI. The CDR3 is CASRPRQDTVPYEQYF. The DNA for the CDR3 is TGTGCCAGCCGTCCTCGTCAGGACACGGTACCCTACGAGCAGTACTTC.

The V gene is TRBV28, the J gene TRBJ1-2, with D tentatively TRBD1 (6 bases). The CDR3 loop spans 13 amino acids. Trimming shortened V by 1 base and J by 7 bases, and 10 bases separated the two germline ends. The germline gives CDR1 MDHEN, CDR2 SYDVKM. CDR3 DNA sequence: TGTGCCAGCAGTTTATCACAGGGACGTGGCTACACCTTC. It is translated as CASSLSQGRGYTF.

CDR3: CASSPLGQGNHEQYF. The CDR3 nucleotides are TGTGCCAGCTCACCACTGGGACAGGGGAACCACGAGCAGTACTTC. The chain has TRBV18 and TRBJ2-7; 10 bases line up with TRBD1. Germline-derived CDR1 and CDR2 are KGHSH and LQKENI. CDR3 length: 15 residues. V shed 1 base, J shed 5 bases, and the junction held 5 bases outside the gene matches. The variable domain in full, with the rest retrieved from reference TRBV18 and TRBJ2-7, is NAGVMQNPRHLVRRRGQEARLRCSPMKGHSHVYWYRQLPEEGLKFMVYLQKENIIDESGMPKERFSAEFPKEGPSILRIQQVVRGDSAAYFCASSPLGQGNHEQYFGPGTRLTVT.

The chain uses TRBV5-1 and TRBJ2-2; TRBD1 matches at 9 bases. V lost 4 bases, J lost 4 bases, and 5 bases stayed unmatched. Germline assignment: CDR1 SGHRS and CDR2 YFSETQ. This CDR3 is 15 amino acids long. The CDR3 nucleotides are TGCGCCAGCAGCCCACGGACAGGGGTCACCGGGGAGCTGTTTTTT. Its protein product is CASSPRTGVTGELFF.

This clone occurred a few times. The chain combines TRBV6-6 with TRBJ2-1; TRBD2 aligns across 7 bases. Germline assignment: CDR1 MNHNY and CDR2 SVGAGI (reference sequence). The trim removed 5 bases at V and 2 bases at J, leaving 6 bases unmatched. This CDR3 is 15 amino acids long. This CDR3 reads CASSTTGTTYNEQFF. CDR3 DNA sequence: TGTGCCAGCAGTACCACCGGGACTACCTACAATGAGCAGTTCTTC.

This chain's CDR3 is CASSKQTGVLNTEAFF. The CDR3, as DNA: TGTGCCAGTAGTAAGCAGACAGGGGTCTTGAACACTGAAGCTTTCTTT. The chain is built from TRBV19 and TRBJ1-1; 8 bases map to TRBD1. The V gene end was trimmed by 4 bases and the J gene end by 0 bases; junction bases not matched to a gene: 7. CDR1 and CDR2 (germline): LNHDA, SQIVND (reference sequence). This CDR3 contains 16 residues.